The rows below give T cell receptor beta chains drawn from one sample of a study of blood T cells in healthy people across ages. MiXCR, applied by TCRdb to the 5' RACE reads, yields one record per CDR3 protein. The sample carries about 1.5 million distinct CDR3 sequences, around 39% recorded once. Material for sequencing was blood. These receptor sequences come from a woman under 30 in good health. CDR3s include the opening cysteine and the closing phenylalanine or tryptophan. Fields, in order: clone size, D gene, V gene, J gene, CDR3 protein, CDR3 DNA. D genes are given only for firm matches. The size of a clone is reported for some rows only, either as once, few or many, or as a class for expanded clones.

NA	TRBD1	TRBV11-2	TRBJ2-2	CASSGPGQGGSGELFF	TGTGCCAGCAGCGGACCGGGACAGGGAGGTTCCGGGGAGCTGTTTTTT
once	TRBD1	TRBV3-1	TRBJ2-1	CASSLRTGGSYNEQFF	TGTGCCAGCAGCCTCAGGACAGGGGGCAGTTACAATGAGCAGTTCTTC
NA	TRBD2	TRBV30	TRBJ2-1	CAWRQVPAGNNEQFF	TGTGCCTGGAGGCAAGTTCCAGCGGGGAACAATGAGCAGTTCTTC
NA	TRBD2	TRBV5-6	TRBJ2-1	CASSLELAGGRSYNEQFF	TGTGCCAGCAGCTTGGAACTAGCGGGGGGTCGCTCCTACAATGAGCAGTTCTTC
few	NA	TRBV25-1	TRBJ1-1	CASSATVMNTEAFF	TGTGCCAGCAGTGCGACAGTCATGAACACTGAAGCTTTCTTT
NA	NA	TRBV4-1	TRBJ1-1	CASSQDLRENTEAFF	TGCGCCAGCAGCCAAGATTTGAGAGAGAACACTGAAGCTTTCTTT
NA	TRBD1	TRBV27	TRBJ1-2	CASTGTGLRYGYTF	TGTGCCAGTACGGGGACAGGGCTTCGCTATGGCTACACCTTC
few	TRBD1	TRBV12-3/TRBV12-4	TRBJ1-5	CATSLGGGEDSNQPQHF	TGTGCCACCTCTCTAGGGGGCGGGGAGGATAGCAATCAGCCCCAGCATTTT
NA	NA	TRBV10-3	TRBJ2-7	CAISRNYEQYF	TGTGCCATCAGCAGGAATTACGAGCAGTACTTC
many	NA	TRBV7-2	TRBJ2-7	CASSLTSGLPSYEQYF	TGTGCCAGCAGCCTGACTAGTGGTCTTCCCTCCTACGAGCAGTACTTC
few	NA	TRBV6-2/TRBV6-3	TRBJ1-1	CASSSQGLGTEAFF	TGTGCCAGCAGTTCGCAAGGGCTAGGCACTGAAGCTTTCTTT
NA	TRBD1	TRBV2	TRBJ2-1	CASGGQGVGEQFF	TGTGCCAGCGGAGGACAGGGGGTTGGTGAGCAGTTCTTC
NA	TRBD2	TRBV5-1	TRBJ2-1	CASSSGTSGDEQFF	TGCGCCAGCAGCTCAGGGACTAGCGGCGATGAGCAGTTCTTC
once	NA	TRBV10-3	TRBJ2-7	CAISGQANSYEQYF	TGTGCCATCAGTGGACAGGCAAACTCCTACGAGCAGTACTTC
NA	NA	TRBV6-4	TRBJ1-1	CASSADRFAEAFF	TGTGCCAGCAGTGCCGACAGGTTTGCTGAAGCTTTCTTT
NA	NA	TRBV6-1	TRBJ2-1	CASSEETLDNEQFF	TGTGCCAGCAGTGAAGAAACATTAGACAATGAGCAGTTCTTC
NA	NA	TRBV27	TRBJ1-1	CASSLPRVGEAFF	TGTGCCAGCAGTTTACCGAGAGTAGGTGAAGCTTTCTTT
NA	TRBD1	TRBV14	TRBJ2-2	CASSQFDRGPTGELFF	TGTGCCAGCAGCCAGTTCGACAGGGGCCCCACCGGGGAGCTGTTTTTT
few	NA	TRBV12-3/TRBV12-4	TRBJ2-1	CASSGAPSYNEQFF	TGTGCCAGCAGCGGAGCTCCTTCCTACAATGAGCAGTTCTTC
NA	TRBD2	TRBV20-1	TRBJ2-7	CSASILAGVLNEQYF	TGCAGTGCTAGTATATTAGCGGGAGTACTTAACGAGCAGTACTTC
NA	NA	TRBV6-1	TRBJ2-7	CASSEIGNEQYF	TGTGCCAGCAGTGAAATCGGGAACGAGCAGTACTTC
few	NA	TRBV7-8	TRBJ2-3	CASSLVGGAPDTQYF	TGTGCCAGCAGCTTAGTAGGGGGGGCCCCAGATACGCAGTATTTT
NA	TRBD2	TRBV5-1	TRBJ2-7	CASSWGLAGSSYNEQYF	TGCGCCAGCAGCTGGGGACTAGCGGGGTCCTCCTACAATGAGCAGTACTTC
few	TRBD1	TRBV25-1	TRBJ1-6	CASSDRGPSNSPLHF	TGTGCCAGCAGTGACAGGGGGCCGTCGAATTCACCCCTCCACTTT
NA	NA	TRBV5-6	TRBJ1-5	CASSLGTFPNQPQHF	TGTGCCAGCAGCTTGGGGACATTTCCCAATCAACCCCAGCATTTT
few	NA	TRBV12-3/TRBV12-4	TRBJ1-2	CASRRGGGFQDGYTF	TGTGCCAGCAGGCGCGGCGGCGGGTTTCAAGATGGCTACACCTTC
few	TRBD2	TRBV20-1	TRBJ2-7	CSASLAGATYEQYF	TGCAGTGCTTCACTAGCGGGGGCCACCTACGAGCAGTACTTC
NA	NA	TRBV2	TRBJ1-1	CASSNGPDTEAFF	TGTGCCAGCAGTAACGGACCCGACACTGAAGCTTTCTTT
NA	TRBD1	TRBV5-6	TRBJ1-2	CASSLFYRGLDYGYTF	TGTGCCAGCAGCTTGTTCTACAGGGGGCTGGACTATGGCTACACCTTC
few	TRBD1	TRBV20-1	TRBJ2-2	CSAILMDRGTGELFF	TGCAGTGCTATCCTTATGGACAGGGGAACCGGGGAGCTGTTTTTT
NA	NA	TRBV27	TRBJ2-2	CASSLRATEGELFF	TGTGCCAGCAGTTTAAGAGCGACCGAGGGGGAGCTGTTTTTT
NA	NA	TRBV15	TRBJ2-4	CATSRAVGIQYF	TGTGCCACCAGCAGAGCAGTAGGCATTCAGTACTTC
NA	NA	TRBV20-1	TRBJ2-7	CSARSGVLREQYF	TGCAGTGCTAGGAGTGGAGTCCTCCGTGAGCAGTACTTC
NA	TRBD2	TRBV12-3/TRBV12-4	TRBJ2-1	CARHGGLTSYNEQFF	TGTGCCAGACACGGGGGACTAACGTCCTACAATGAGCAGTTCTTC
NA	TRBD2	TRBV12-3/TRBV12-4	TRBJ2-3	CASTQSTSGSVTDTQYF	TGTGCCAGCACCCAATCGACTAGCGGGAGTGTTACAGATACGCAATATTTT
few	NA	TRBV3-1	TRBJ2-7	CASSQFPNSYEQYF	TGTGCCAGCAGCCAATTCCCCAACTCCTACGAGCAGTACTTC
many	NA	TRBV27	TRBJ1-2	CASSLTPNYGYTF	TGTGCCAGCAGCCTGACCCCTAACTATGGCTACACCTTC
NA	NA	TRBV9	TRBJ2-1	CASSPSTSNEQFF	TGTGCCAGCAGCCCCAGCACTTCGAATGAGCAGTTCTTC
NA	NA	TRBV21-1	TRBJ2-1	CASRLHLSYNEQFF	TGTGCCAGCAGGTTGCACCTCTCCTACAATGAGCAGTTCTTC
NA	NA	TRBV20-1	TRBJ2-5	CSAHTQETQYF	TGCAGTGCCCACACCCAAGAGACCCAGTACTTC
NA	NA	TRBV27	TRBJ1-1	CASRTRQGIKAFF	TGTGCCAGCAGGACCCGGCAGGGGATAAAAGCTTTCTTT
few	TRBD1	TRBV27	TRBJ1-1	CASRKTGGKGTEAFF	TGTGCCAGCAGGAAGACAGGGGGAAAAGGGACTGAAGCTTTCTTT
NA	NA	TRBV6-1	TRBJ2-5	CASRGYGAAGETQYF	TGTGCCAGCAGGGGTTATGGGGCAGCGGGCGAGACCCAGTACTTC
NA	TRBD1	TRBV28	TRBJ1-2	CASSLPGQGAKEYGHTF	TGTGCCAGCAGTTTGCCGGGACAGGGGGCCAAGGAGTATGGCCACACCTTC
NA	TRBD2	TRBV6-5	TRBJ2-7	CASSRTTGLVDEQYF	TGTGCCAGCAGTCGAACAACCGGACTAGTCGACGAGCAGTACTTC
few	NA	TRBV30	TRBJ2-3	CAWSVPDTQYF	TGTGCCTGGAGTGTCCCAGATACGCAGTATTTT
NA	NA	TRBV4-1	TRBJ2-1	CASSQGGVGSSYNEQFF	TGCGCCAGCAGCCAGGGTGGGGTGGGGAGCTCCTACAATGAGCAGTTCTTC
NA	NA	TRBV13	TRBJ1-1	CASSLRAGLNTEAFF	TGTGCCAGCAGCTTAAGGGCAGGCCTGAACACTGAAGCTTTCTTT
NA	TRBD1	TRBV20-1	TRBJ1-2	CSPKEWDRDSYGYTF	TGCAGCCCTAAAGAATGGGACAGGGACAGCTATGGCTACACCTTC
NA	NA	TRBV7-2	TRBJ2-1	CASSRRQVTTGAQFF	TGTGCCAGCAGCCGACGACAGGTCACTACCGGCGCGCAGTTCTTC
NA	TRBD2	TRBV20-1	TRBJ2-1	CSARMSRTSGSNEQFF	TGCAGTGCTCGAATGTCCAGAACTAGCGGGAGCAATGAGCAGTTCTTC
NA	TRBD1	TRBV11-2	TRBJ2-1	CASSVTPGQGGNEQFF	TGTGCCAGCAGCGTCACCCCGGGACAGGGTGGGAATGAGCAGTTCTTC
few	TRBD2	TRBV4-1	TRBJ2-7	CASSQRGFSYEQYF	TGCGCCAGCAGCCAGCGGGGGTTCTCCTACGAGCAGTACTTC
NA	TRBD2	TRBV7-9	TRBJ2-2	CASSPSGTSGTGELFF	TGTGCCAGCAGCCCATCCGGGACTAGCGGCACCGGGGAGCTGTTTTTT
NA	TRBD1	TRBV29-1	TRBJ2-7	CSVLRQGEQYF	TGCAGCGTCCTCCGACAGGGCGAGCAGTACTTC
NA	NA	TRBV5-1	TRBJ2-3	CASNRDPGRTDTQYF	TGCGCCAGCAATCGTGATCCGGGTCGCACAGATACGCAGTATTTT
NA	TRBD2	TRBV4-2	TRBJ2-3	CASSQGDRGGSDTQYF	TGTGCCAGCAGCCAAGGGGATCGGGGGGGCTCCGATACGCAGTATTTT